In its sample, the clone carrying this T cell receptor (beta chain) was seen many times. TCRdb re-called the 5' RACE reads through MiXCR, storing one row per CDR3 protein. The data contain 50,000 to 70,000 distinct CDR3 sequences, 14% to 15% of them singletons. Germline V gene data show CDR1 as MDHEN and CDR2 as SYDVKM. J lost 4 bases, V lost 5 bases, and 8 bases had no gene match. The CDR3 consists of 15 residues. This record comes from a study of early T cells in non-severe SARS-CoV-2 infection. The sequenced sample was whole blood, obtained at baseline. The V call is TRBV28, the J call TRBJ2-3, with 8 bases fitting TRBD2. This TCR was recovered from an adult who was a healthcare worker with PCR-confirmed SARS-CoV-2 infection or an uninfected control (not recorded which). The CDR3 DNA is TGTGCCAGCAGTAAAGGACTAGCAGATGCAGATACGCAGTATTTT. This codes for CASSKGLADADTQYF.